One and the same sample provided the 26 T cell receptor beta chains below, sequenced in a study of monozygotic twins with cystic fibrosis. The method was immunoSEQ multiplex PCR; TCRdb's version includes in-frame clones alone and lacks a portion of them. The sample records about 22,000 clones, around 98% being singletons. The sample comprised blood. The receptors come from a girl between 5 and 17 years old with cystic fibrosis.

The chain has TRBV4-1 and TRBJ2-7; 14 nucleotides match TRBD2. V gave up 3 bases and J gave up 7 bases; unmatched junction bases: 5. Looked up from germline, CDR1 is MGHRA and CDR2 is YSYEKL. The CDR3 covers 15 residues. CDR3: CASSQGLAGVGEQYV. CDR3 in DNA: TGCGCCAGCAGCCAGGGACTAGCGGGAGTCGGAGAGCAGTACGTC.

The chain joins TRBV5-1 to TRBJ2-1, with 14 bases that match TRBD2. CDR3 size: 15 residues. CDR1 and CDR2 from the germline V gene are SGHRS and YFSETQ. The V and J ends lost 6 bases and 7 bases, in that order; junction bases with no gene match: 6. The CDR3 bases are TGCGCCAGCAAACAAGGGACTAGCGGGGGTAATGAGCAGTTCTTC. It codes for CASKQGTSGGNEQFF.

The chain uses TRBV5-6 and TRBJ2-1, with 10 bases aligning to TRBD2. With V trimmed by 4 bases and J by 6 bases, 4 bases remained unmatched. Germline CDR1 is SGHDT and CDR2 is YYEEEE. The length of the CDR3 is 14 residues. DNA of the CDR3: TGTGCCAGCAGCCCGGGACTAGCGAGCAATGAGCAGTTCTTC. Translated: CASSPGLASNEQFF. The full variable domain, with the rest looked up from reference TRBV5-6 and TRBJ2-1, is DAGVTQSPTHLIKTRGQQVTLRCSPKSGHDTVSWYQQALGQGPQFIFQYYEEEERQRGNFPDRFSGHQFPNYSSELNVNALLLGDSALYLCASSPGLASNEQFFGPGTRLTVL.

V and J are TRBV20-1 and TRBJ2-5; no clear D gene. The CDR3 spans 10 residues. V lost 5 bases to trimming and J lost 4 bases, with 5 bases between them. Germline CDR1 and CDR2: DFQATT and SNEGSKA (reference sequence). Written as DNA, the CDR3 is TGCAGTGCTCTTGGAGAGACCCAGTACTTC. Translated, it gives CSALGETQYF.

V gene TRBV30 combines with J gene TRBJ2-2, with D maybe TRBD1 (5 bases). V lost 0 bases, J lost 2 bases, and 10 bases lay in between. CDR3 length: 15 amino acids. Germline V gene lookup returns CDR1 GTSNPN and CDR2 SVGIG (reference sequence). The CDR3, as DNA: TGTGCCTGGAGTGTATCGCAGGGAAACACCGGGGAGCTGTTTTTT. It yields the protein CAWSVSQGNTGELFF.

The rearrangement uses TRBV9 and TRBJ2-5, with 7 bases aligning to TRBD1. Germline CDR1 SGDLS, CDR2 YYNGEE. This CDR3 is 13 amino acids long. The V gene end was trimmed by 3 bases and the J gene end by 5 bases; junction bases not matched to a gene: 4. The CDR3 bases are TGTGCCAGCAGCGGGACAGGACGGGAGACCCAGTACTTC. It codes for CASSGTGRETQYF.

The gene calls are TRBV14 and TRBJ2-7; 9 bases match TRBD1. The CDR3 runs 17 residues. Trimming cost V 4 bases and J 3 bases; bases outside gene matches: 13. The germline V gene encodes CDR1 SGHDN and CDR2 FVKESK. The CDR3 protein is CASSRLSIGDRDYEQYV. DNA of the CDR3: TGTGCCAGCAGCCGTCTCTCAATTGGGGACAGGGACTACGAGCAGTACGTC.

The chain couples TRBV14 to TRBJ2-3; D possibly matches TRBD1 or TRBD2 (6 bases each). Trimming shortened V by 2 bases and J by 0 bases, and 9 bases separated the two germline ends. The V gene's germline CDR1 is SGHDN and CDR2 FVKESK. The CDR3 consists of 15 residues. The CDR3 here is CASSQRGRSTDTQYF. In nucleotides, the CDR3 is TGTGCCAGCAGCCAACGGGGGCGAAGCACAGATACGCAGTATTTT.

The gene calls are TRBV6-1 and TRBJ2-7, with D possibly being TRBD1 (5 bases). Trimming removed 6 bases at V and 0 bases at J, with 12 bases between. CDR1 and CDR2 (germline): MNHNS, SASEGT. The CDR3 is made up of 14 amino acids. As DNA, the CDR3 is TGTGCCAGCAGCGCGACAGTGAACTCCTACGAGCAGTACTTC. This codes for CASSATVNSYEQYF.

This chain uses TRBV30 with TRBJ1-1, with unresolved D. The germline V gene has CDR1 GTSNPN and CDR2 SVGIG (reference sequence). CDR3 size: 15 residues. V shed 4 bases and J shed 1 base, with 16 bases lying between them. Here the CDR3 reads CAWNPADFKNTEAFF. CDR3 nucleotides: TGTGCCTGGAATCCCGCGGACTTTAAGAACACTGAAGCTTTCTTT.

This chain connects TRBV2 to TRBJ2-7, with 12 bases fitting TRBD2. V gave up 4 bases and J gave up 7 bases; unmatched junction bases: 5. Germline loops: CDR1 SNHLY, CDR2 FYNNEI. The CDR3 covers 14 residues. CDR3 amino acids: CASSARLAGGEQYF. CDR3 bases: TGTGCCAGCAGTGCTCGGCTAGCGGGAGGGGAGCAGTACTTC.

The chain is built from TRBV27 and TRBJ2-1, with 7 positions matching TRBD1. Germline CDR1 reads MNHEY; CDR2 reads SMNVEV (reference sequence). The CDR3 consists of 18 residues. V shed 2 bases and J 6 bases; nucleotides not matched to a gene: 16. Here the CDR3 DNA reads TGTGCCAGCAGTTTAAGAGGGACAGTAGGCCTGACTCGCAATGAGCAGTTCTTC. Its translation is CASSLRGTVGLTRNEQFF.

The chain employs TRBV19 and TRBJ2-7, with D uncertain. The CDR3 is 13 amino acids. The V and J ends lost 4 bases and 1 base respectively, with 8 bases between them. Germline values: CDR1 LNHDA, CDR2 SQIVND (reference sequence). The CDR3 DNA reads as TGTGCCAGTAGTAGGGATAGTTCCTACGAGCAGTACTTC. It translates to CASSRDSSYEQYF.

J is TRBJ2-1 and V is TRBV10-3; 8 bases map to TRBD1. With V trimmed by 3 bases and J by 3 bases, 4 bases remained unmatched. Germline V lookup: CDR1 ENHRY, CDR2 SYGVKD. This CDR3 comprises 15 residues. CDR3 in DNA: TGTGCCATCAGTGATCCAGGGGGCGGCTACAATGAGCAGTTCTTC. Encoded protein: CAISDPGGGYNEQFF.

As DNA, the CDR3 is TGCGCCAGCAGCCAAGCCCGATCGGCGGCGGAGCTGTTTTTT. Its protein is CASSQARSAAELFF. This chain joins TRBV4-3 and TRBJ2-2; no firm D call. The germline V gene encodes CDR1 LGHNA and CDR2 YSLEER. V lost 1 base and J 10 bases, leaving 13 bases between the germline ends. The CDR3 covers 14 residues.

The sample holds one count of this clone. This chain uses TRBV30 with TRBJ2-1, with unresolved D. V was cut by 0 bases and J by 6 bases, with 24 bases left in between. CDR3 length: 18 amino acids. The germline V gene has CDR1 GTSNPN and CDR2 SVGIG (reference sequence). CDR3 sequence: CAWSVIFGLNGPVNEQFF. CDR3 bases: TGTGCCTGGAGTGTAATATTTGGGCTCAACGGGCCTGTCAATGAGCAGTTCTTC.

The chain has TRBV5-1 and TRBJ1-1; D uncertain. The CDR3 is made up of 15 amino acids. Trimming shortened V by 0 bases and J by 0 bases, and 9 bases separated the two germline ends. In germline, CDR1 is SGHRS, CDR2 YFSETQ. The CDR3 loop is CASSLGAGMNTEAFF. The CDR3 DNA reads TGCGCCAGCAGCTTGGGAGCAGGCATGAACACTGAAGCTTTCTTT.

V and J are TRBV9 and TRBJ1-4; D ambiguous. Germline loops: CDR1 SGDLS, CDR2 YYNGEE. The V end was cut by 4 bases, the J end by 10 bases, with 20 bases between. This CDR3 has 15 amino acids. Here the CDR3 reads CASSPDGGFTGKLFF. DNA of the CDR3: TGTGCCAGCAGCCCGGACGGAGGGTTTACTGGAAAACTGTTTTTT.

The V call is TRBV30, the J call TRBJ2-3; D is perhaps TRBD2 (5 bases). Deletions cut 7 bases from V and 8 bases from J, with 13 bases between. Germline CDR1 reads GTSNPN; CDR2 reads SVGIG (reference sequence). The CDR3 length is 11 residues. The CDR3 bases are TGTGCCTTCCCAGGTCGGGGTACGCAGTATTTT. This translates into CAFPGRGTQYF.

This clone was found once. The V call is TRBV19, the J call TRBJ1-5; D is ambiguous. Germline-derived CDR1 and CDR2 are LNHDA and SQIVND (reference sequence). Trimming shortened V by 5 bases and J by 7 bases, and 18 bases separated the two germline ends. This CDR3 spans 15 amino acids. CDR3 in amino acids: CASSAKGISGQPQHF. Written as DNA, the CDR3 is TGTGCCAGTAGTGCTAAAGGGATCTCCGGCCAGCCCCAGCATTTT. Looking up the rest from reference TRBV19 and TRBJ1-5 gives the full variable domain: DGGITQSPKYLFRKEGQNVTLSCEQNLNHDAMYWYRQDPGQGLRLIYYSQIVNDFQKGDIAEGYSVSREKKESFPLTVTSAQKNPTAFYLCASSAKGISGQPQHFGDGTRLSIL.

The chain carries TRBV29-1 and TRBJ2-3, with D hard to call. The germline gives CDR1 SQVTM, CDR2 ANQGSEA. The CDR3 extends over 11 amino acids. With 8 bases removed from V and 1 base from J, the gap between germline ends came to 7 bases. This CDR3 reads CSLGRTDTQYF. In DNA, the CDR3 is TGCAGCCTTGGACGCACAGATACGCAGTATTTT.

V and J are TRBV5-6 and TRBJ2-7; 7 nucleotides match TRBD2. V was clipped by 5 bases and J by 1 base; unmatched bases: 6. CDR1 and CDR2 (germline): SGHDT, YYEEEE. This CDR3 spans 14 amino acids. The CDR3 DNA sequence: TGTGCCAGCAGTCTTGGCGGGGGTTCCTACGAGCAGTACTTC. Amino acids: CASSLGGGSYEQYF. Full variable domain (missing parts from reference TRBV5-6 and TRBJ2-7): DAGVTQSPTHLIKTRGQQVTLRCSPKSGHDTVSWYQQALGQGPQFIFQYYEEEERQRGNFPDRFSGHQFPNYSSELNVNALLLGDSALYLCASSLGGGSYEQYFGPGTRLTVT.

The chain couples TRBV4-3 to TRBJ2-5; 7 bases agree with TRBD2. This CDR3 has 13 amino acids. The ends lost 3 bases at V and 9 bases at J; junction bases unmatched: 7. The germline CDR1 and CDR2 sequences are LGHNA and YSLEER. CDR3 sequence reads: CASSQGLLGAQYF. The CDR3, as DNA: TGCGCCAGCAGCCAGGGACTACTTGGGGCCCAGTACTTC.

This clone was seen only once. The chain uses TRBV28 and TRBJ2-7, with 11 bases fitting TRBD2. Germline CDR1 is MDHEN and CDR2 is SYDVKM. Germline trimming cut 5 bases from V and 3 bases from J; bases unmatched to any gene: 9. CDR3 length: 16 residues. CDR3 DNA: TGTGCCAGCAGTCCTACGGGACTAGCGGACATCTACGAGCAGTACTTC. This encodes CASSPTGLADIYEQYF. The full variable domain, rest sourced from reference TRBV28 and TRBJ2-7, is DVKVTQSSRYLVKRTGEKVFLECVQDMDHENMFWYRQDPGLGLRLIYFSYDVKMKEKGDIPEGYSVSREKKERFSLILESASTNQTSMYLCASSPTGLADIYEQYFGPGTRLTVT.

This clone has just one count. This chain joins TRBV2 and TRBJ2-5, with TRBD2 matching over 10 bases. CDR3 length equals 16 residues. V dropped 2 bases and J dropped 4; count of bases not matched to a gene: 7. CDR1 SNHLY and CDR2 FYNNEI come from the germline V gene. The chain's CDR3 is CASSERLAGEGETQYF. The CDR3 DNA sequence: TGTGCCAGCAGTGAACGGCTAGCGGGAGAAGGAGAGACCCAGTACTTC.

The V call is TRBV27, the J call TRBJ1-5; a weak D match, TRBD1 (5 bases). The CDR3 totals 13 residues. Deletions cut 6 bases from V and 1 base from J, with 7 bases between. Germline loops: CDR1 MNHEY, CDR2 SMNVEV (reference sequence). CDR3 protein: CASSDSSNQPQHF. In DNA, the CDR3 is TGTGCCAGCAGCGACAGCAGCAATCAGCCCCAGCATTTT.